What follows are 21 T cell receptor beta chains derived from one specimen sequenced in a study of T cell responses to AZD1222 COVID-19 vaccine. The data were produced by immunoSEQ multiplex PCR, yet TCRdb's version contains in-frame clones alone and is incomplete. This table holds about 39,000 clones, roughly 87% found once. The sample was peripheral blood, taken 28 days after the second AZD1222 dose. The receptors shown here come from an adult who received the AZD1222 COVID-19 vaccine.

CDR3 sequence reads: CASSSGTGYYSPLHF. The CDR3 DNA follows: TGTGCCAGCTCATCCGGGACAGGGTATTATTCACCCCTCCACTTT. This sequence joins TRBV19 and TRBJ1-6; 9 bases line up with TRBD1. The CDR3 sequence is 15 residues long. The germline CDR1 and CDR2 sequences are LNHDA and SQIVND (reference sequence). J lost 8 bases, V lost 9 bases, and 11 bases had no gene match.

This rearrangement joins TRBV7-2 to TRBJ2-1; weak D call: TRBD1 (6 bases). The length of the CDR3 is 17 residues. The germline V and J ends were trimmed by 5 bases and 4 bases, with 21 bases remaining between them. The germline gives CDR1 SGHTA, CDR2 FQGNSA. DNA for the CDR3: TGTGCCAGCAGCCCCCCCCCTGGCAGGGGCGGATACAATGAGCAGTTCTTC. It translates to CASSPPPGRGGYNEQFF.

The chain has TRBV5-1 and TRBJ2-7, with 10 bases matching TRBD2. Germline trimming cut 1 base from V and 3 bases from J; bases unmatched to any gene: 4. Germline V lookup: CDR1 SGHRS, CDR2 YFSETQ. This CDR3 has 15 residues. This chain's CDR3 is CASSLTSGGVYEQYF. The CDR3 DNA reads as TGCGCCAGCAGCTTGACCAGCGGGGGGGTCTACGAGCAGTACTTC.

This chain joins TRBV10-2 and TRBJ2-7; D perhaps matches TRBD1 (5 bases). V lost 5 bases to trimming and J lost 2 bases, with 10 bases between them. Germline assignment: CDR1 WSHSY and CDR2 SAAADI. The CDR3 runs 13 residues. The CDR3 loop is CASSRQLTYEQYF. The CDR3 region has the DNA TGCGCCAGCAGTCGACAGCTAACCTACGAGCAGTACTTC.

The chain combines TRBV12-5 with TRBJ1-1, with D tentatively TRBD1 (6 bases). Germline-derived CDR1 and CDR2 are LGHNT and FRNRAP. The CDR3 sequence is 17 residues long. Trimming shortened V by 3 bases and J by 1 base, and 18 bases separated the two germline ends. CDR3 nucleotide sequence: TGTGCTAGTGGTTTACGGGGGGCGCGGGGGGCGAACACTGAAGCTTTCTTT. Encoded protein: CASGLRGARGANTEAFF.

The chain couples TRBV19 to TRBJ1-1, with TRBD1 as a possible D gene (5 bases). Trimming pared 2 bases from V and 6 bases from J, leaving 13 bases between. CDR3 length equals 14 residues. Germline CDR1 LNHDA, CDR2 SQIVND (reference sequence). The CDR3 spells CASSIPGYGAEAFF. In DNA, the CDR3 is TGTGCCAGTAGTATACCAGGGTATGGAGCTGAAGCTTTCTTT.

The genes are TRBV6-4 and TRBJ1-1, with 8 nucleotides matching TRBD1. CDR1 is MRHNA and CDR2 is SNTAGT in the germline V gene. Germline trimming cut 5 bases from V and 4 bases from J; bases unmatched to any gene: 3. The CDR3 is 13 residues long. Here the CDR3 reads CASSFTGGTEAFF. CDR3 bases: TGTGCCAGCAGTTTTACAGGGGGCACTGAAGCTTTCTTT.

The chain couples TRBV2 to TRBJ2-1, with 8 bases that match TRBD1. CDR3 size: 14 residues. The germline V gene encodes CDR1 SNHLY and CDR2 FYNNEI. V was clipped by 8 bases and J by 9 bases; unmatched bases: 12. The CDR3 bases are TGTGCCAGCCAAAAAGGGGCAGGGGGCTTTGAGCAGTTCTTC. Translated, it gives CASQKGAGGFEQFF. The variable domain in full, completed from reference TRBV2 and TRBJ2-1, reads EPEVTQTPSHQVTQMGQEVILRCVPISNHLYFYWYRQILGQKVEFLVSFYNNEISEKSEIFDDQFSVERPDGSNFTLKIRSTKLEDSAMYFCASQKGAGGFEQFFGPGTRLTVL.

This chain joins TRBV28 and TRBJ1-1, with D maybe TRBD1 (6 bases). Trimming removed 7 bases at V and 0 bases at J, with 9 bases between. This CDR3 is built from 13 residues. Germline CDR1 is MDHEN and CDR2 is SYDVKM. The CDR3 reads CASTGQLNTEAFF. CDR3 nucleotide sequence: TGTGCCAGCACCGGACAGTTGAACACTGAAGCTTTCTTT.

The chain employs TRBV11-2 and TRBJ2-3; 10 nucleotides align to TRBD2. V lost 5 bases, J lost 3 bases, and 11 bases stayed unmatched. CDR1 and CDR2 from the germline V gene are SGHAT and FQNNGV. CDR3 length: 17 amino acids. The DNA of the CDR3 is TGTGCCAGCAGCCGCACGGCTAGCGGGGGTGATACAGATACGCAGTATTTT. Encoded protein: CASSRTASGGDTDTQYF.

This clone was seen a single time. The CDR3 protein is CASSPRTGGDTQYF. In nucleotides, the CDR3 is TGTGCCAGCAGCCCTCGGACCGGCGGAGATACGCAGTATTTT. This chain uses TRBV9 with TRBJ2-3; the D is unclear. Germline assignment: CDR1 SGDLS and CDR2 YYNGEE. V shed 4 bases and J shed 5 bases, with 14 bases lying between them. The CDR3 consists of 14 residues.

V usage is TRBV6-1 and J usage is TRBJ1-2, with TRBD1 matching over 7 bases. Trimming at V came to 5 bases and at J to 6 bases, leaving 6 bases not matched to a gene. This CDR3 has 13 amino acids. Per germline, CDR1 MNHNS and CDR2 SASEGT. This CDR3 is CASSFTGADGYTF. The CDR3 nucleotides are TGTGCCAGCAGTTTCACAGGGGCGGATGGCTACACCTTC.

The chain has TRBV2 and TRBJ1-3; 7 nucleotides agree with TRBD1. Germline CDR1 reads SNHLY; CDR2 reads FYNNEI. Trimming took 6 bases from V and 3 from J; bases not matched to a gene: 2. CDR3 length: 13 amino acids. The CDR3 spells CASRTGFGNTIYF. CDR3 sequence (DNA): TGTGCCAGCAGGACAGGGTTTGGAAACACCATATATTTT.

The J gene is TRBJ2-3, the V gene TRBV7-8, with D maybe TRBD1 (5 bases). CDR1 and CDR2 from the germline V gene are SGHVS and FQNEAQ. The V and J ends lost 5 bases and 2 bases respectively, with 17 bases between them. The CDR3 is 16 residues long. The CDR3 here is CASSRAVGPDTDTQYF. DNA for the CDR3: TGTGCCAGCAGCCGAGCCGTGGGGCCCGACACAGATACGCAGTATTTT.

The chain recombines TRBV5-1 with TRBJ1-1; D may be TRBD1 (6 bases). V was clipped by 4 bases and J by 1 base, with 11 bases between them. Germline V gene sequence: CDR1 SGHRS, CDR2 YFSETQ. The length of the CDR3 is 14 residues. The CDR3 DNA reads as TGCGCCAGCAGCCTACAGGGAGGGAACACTGAAGCTTTCTTT. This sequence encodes CASSLQGGNTEAFF. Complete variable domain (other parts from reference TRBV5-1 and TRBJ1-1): KAGVTQTPRYLIKTRGQQVTLSCSPISGHRSVSWYQQTPGQGLQFLFEYFSETQRNKGNFPGRFSGRQFSNSRSEMNVSTLELGDSALYLCASSLQGGNTEAFFGQGTRLTVV.

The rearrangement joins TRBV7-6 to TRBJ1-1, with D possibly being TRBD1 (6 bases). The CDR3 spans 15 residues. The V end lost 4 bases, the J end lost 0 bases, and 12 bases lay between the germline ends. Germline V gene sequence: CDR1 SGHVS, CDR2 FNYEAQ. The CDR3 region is CASSSPQGMNTEAFF. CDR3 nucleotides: TGTGCCAGCAGCTCGCCCCAGGGGATGAACACTGAAGCTTTCTTT.

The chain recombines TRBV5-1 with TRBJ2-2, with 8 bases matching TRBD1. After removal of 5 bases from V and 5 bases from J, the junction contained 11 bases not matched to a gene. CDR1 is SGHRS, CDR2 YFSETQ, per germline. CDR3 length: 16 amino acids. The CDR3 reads CASSYNPGGSTGELFF. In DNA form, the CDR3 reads TGCGCCAGCAGTTACAACCCAGGGGGCTCTACCGGGGAGCTGTTTTTT.

CDR3 DNA: TGTGCCAGCAGCTTATCTGTAAGCTATGGCTACACCTTC. As protein: CASSLSVSYGYTF. This chain links TRBV11-2 with TRBJ1-2; unclear D gene. The germline V gene has CDR1 SGHAT and CDR2 FQNNGV. Trimming removed 2 bases from V and 4 bases from J, with 8 bases in between. The CDR3 covers 13 residues.

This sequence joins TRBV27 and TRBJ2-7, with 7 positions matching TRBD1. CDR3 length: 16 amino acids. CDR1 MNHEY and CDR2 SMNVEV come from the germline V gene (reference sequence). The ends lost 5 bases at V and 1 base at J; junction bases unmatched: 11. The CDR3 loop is CASSGRTGAGSYEQYF. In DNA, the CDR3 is TGTGCCAGCAGTGGTAGGACAGGCGCCGGTTCCTACGAGCAGTACTTC.

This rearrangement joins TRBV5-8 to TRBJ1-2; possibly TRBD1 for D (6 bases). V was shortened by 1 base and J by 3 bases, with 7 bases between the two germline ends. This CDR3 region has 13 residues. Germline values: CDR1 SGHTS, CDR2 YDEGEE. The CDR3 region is CASSLSGDYGYTF. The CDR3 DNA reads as TGTGCCAGCAGCTTGTCAGGGGACTATGGCTACACCTTC. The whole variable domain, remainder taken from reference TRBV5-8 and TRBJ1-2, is EAGVTQSPTHLIKTRGQQATLRCSPISGHTSVYWYQQALGLGLQFLLWYDEGEERNRGNFPPRFSGRQFPNYSSELNVNALELEDSALYLCASSLSGDYGYTFGSGTRLTVV.

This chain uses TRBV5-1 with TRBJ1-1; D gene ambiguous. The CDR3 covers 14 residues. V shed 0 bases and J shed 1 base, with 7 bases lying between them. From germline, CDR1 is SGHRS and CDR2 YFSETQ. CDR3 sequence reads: CASSLATANTEAFF. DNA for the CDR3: TGCGCCAGCAGCTTGGCCACAGCGAACACTGAAGCTTTCTTT.